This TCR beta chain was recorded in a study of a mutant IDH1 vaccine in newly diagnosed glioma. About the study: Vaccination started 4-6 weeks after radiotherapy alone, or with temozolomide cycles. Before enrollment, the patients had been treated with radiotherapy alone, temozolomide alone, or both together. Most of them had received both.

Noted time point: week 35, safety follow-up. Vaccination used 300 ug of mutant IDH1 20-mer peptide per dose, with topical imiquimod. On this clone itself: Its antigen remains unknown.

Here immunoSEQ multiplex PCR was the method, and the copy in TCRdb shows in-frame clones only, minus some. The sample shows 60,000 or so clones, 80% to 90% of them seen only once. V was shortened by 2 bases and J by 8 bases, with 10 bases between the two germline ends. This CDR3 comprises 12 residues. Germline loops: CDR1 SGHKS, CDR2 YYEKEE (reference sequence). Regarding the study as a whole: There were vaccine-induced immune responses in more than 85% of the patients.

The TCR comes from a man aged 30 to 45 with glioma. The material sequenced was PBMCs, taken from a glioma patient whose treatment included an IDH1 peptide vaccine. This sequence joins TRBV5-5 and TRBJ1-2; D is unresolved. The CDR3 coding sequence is TGTGCCAGCAGCTTTGACAAGTGGGGCTACACCTTC. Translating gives CASSFDKWGYTF. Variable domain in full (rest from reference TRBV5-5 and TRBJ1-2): DAGVTQSPTHLIKTRGQQVTLRCSPISGHKSVSWYQQVLGQGPQFIFQYYEKEERGRGNFPDRFSARQFPNYSSELNVNALLLGDSALYLCASSFDKWGYTFGSGTRLTVV.